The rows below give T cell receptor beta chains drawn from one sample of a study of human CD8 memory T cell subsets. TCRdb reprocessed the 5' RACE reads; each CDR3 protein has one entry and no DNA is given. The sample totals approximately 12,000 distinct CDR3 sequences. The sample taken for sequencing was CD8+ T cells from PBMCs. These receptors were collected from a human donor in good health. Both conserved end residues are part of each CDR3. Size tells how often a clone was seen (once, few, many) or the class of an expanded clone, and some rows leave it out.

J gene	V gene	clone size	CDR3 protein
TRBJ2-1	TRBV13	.	CASSLNLAGVKDEQFF
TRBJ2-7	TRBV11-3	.	CASSPRTKVYEQYF
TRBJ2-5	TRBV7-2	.	CASSSLPHLGKETQYF
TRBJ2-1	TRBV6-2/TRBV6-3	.	CASSLTGGFGDYNEQFF
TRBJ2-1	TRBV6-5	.	CASSYGPEDGLADNEQFF
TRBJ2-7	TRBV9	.	CASSEGTSGGYEQYF
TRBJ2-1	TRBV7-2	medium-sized	CASSFSGPGNEQFF
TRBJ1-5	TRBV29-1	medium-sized	CSVRDSFNQPQHF
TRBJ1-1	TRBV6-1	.	CASSLSVVSATEAFF
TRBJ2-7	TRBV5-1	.	CASSRGQNLNYEQYF
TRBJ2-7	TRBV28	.	CASSLWAGKGNEQYF
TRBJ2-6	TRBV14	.	CASSQDPETGFWSGANVLTF
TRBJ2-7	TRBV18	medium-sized	CASSPTGTGNYEQYF
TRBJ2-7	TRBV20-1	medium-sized	CSAKALAGGRGEQYF
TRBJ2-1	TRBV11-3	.	CASSDARHEQFF
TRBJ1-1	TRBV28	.	CASQRHMNTEAFF
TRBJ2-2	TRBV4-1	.	CASSQGAGVETGELFF
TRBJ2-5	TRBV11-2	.	CASSARWRAETQYF
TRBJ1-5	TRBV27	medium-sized	CASSGTDGGQPQHF
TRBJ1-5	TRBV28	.	CASSLSLLGLDREHADSNQPQHF
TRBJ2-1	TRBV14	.	CASSQGFNEQFF
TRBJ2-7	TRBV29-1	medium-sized	CSVEEPGGPREQYF
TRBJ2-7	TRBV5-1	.	CASSLVGLFYEQYF
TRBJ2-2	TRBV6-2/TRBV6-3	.	CASGPGLAFANTGELFF
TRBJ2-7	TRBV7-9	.	CASSLVGGASSYEQYF
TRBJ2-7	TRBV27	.	CASSLFSGELEQYF
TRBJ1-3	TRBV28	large	CASSLDTLGAPGNTIYF
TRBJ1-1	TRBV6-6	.	CASSWATGTEAFF
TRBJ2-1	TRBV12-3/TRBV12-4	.	CASSLGAGSDYNEQFF
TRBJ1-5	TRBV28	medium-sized	CASTLPGHRDSEPQHF
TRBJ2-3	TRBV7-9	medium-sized	CASSWEGSDTQYF